This T cell receptor beta chain was profiled in a study of blood T cell repertoires in COVID-19. Study at large: The cDNA or gDNA used as material had been derived from T cells, B-cell-depleted T cells, or PBMCs.

The table came from immunoSEQ multiplex PCR; TCRdb's copy has only in-frame clones and leaves some out. This sample carries about 250,000 clones, 85% to 90% of them seen once, and the ten largest clones take about 1.7%. This CDR3 has 16 residues. V lost 7 bases and J 5 bases, leaving 23 bases between the germline ends. CDR1 MDHEN and CDR2 SYDVKM come from the germline V gene. Clinical histories supplied by participants themselves formed the basis of cohort assignment. Sequencing was performed on PBMCs or T cells enriched from blood (not recorded which). V is TRBV28 and J is TRBJ2-5, with TRBD2 as a possible D gene (6 bases). The receptor comes from a man in his forties or fifties who had recovered from COVID-19. The CDR3 spells CASKPGGEGWWETQYF. The CDR3, as DNA: TGTGCCAGCAAACCCGGGGGTGAGGGTTGGTGGGAGACCCAGTACTTC.